Shown below are 30 T cell receptor beta chains from a single sample sequenced in a study of Ad26.COV2.S vaccination and SARS-CoV-2 variants. Sequenced by immunoSEQ multiplex PCR; TCRdb stores in-frame clones only, minus some. The table includes over 400,000 clones, 92% detected once. Regarding treatment: roughly 18 received Ad26.COV2.S at low or high dose, single or two shots; about five received placebo; per-sample allocation not given. Samples analyzed were those drawn on day 63 after the first vaccine or placebo injection. The input for sequencing was peripheral blood, taken in a trial of Ad26.COV2.S vaccine versus placebo. These receptors were taken from a person aged 18-60 years who received the Ad26.COV2.S COVID-19 vaccine or a placebo.

This clone was seen just once. The rearrangement uses TRBV7-9 and TRBJ2-7; tentative D call: TRBD2 (6 bases). CDR3 length: 16 amino acids. V lost 4 bases and J 2 bases, leaving 18 bases between the germline ends. Germline V CDR1 and CDR2: SEHNR, FQNEAQ (reference sequence). Here the CDR3 reads CASSSSVAGRTYEQYF. In DNA form, the CDR3 reads TGTGCCAGCAGCTCCTCGGTGGCGGGGAGGACCTACGAGCAGTACTTC. The whole variable domain, remainder taken from reference TRBV7-9 and TRBJ2-7, is DTGVSQNPRHKITKRGQNVTFRCDPISEHNRLYWYRQTLGQGPEFLTYFQNEAQLEKSRLLSDRFSAERPKGSFSTLEIQRTEQGDSAMYLCASSSSVAGRTYEQYFGPGTRLTVT.

The rearrangement links TRBV7-2 to TRBJ1-2; D remains unclear. V lost 3 bases, J lost 1 base, and 6 bases lay in between. CDR3 length: 13 amino acids. Germline V CDR1 and CDR2: SGHTA, FQGNSA. The CDR3 coding sequence is TGTGCCAGCAGCTTGACGGTTAACTATGGCTACACCTTC. Its protein is CASSLTVNYGYTF.

This clone occurred a few times. The chain is built from TRBV4-3 and TRBJ2-1; 7 bases line up with TRBD2. V was clipped by 0 bases and J by 9 bases; unmatched bases: 14. The germline V gene encodes CDR1 LGHNA and CDR2 YSLEER. The CDR3 sequence is 17 residues long. For the CDR3, the DNA is TGCGCCAGCAGCCAAGAGTACGGGCGGGGGTATCTTGTTGAGCAGTTCTTC. The encoded protein is CASSQEYGRGYLVEQFF.

The chain employs TRBV27 and TRBJ2-6; tentatively, D is TRBD1 (6 bases). This CDR3 has 15 amino acids. The germline V gene has CDR1 MNHEY and CDR2 SMNVEV (reference sequence). The V end was cut by 5 bases, the J end by 2 bases, with 10 bases between. CDR3 sequence (DNA): TGTGCCAGCAGTCCAGGGGTACCTGGGGCCAACGTCCTGACTTTC. This sequence encodes CASSPGVPGANVLTF.

This clone occurred once. CDR3 protein: CASSSPGQGAASPLHF. In DNA, the CDR3 is TGTGCCAGCAGCAGTCCGGGACAGGGGGCCGCATCACCCCTCCACTTT. J is TRBJ1-6 and V is TRBV27, with 12 bases identical to TRBD1. After removal of 6 bases from V and 10 bases from J, the junction contained 10 bases not matched to a gene. The CDR3 runs to 16 residues. The germline CDR1 and CDR2 sequences are MNHEY and SMNVEV (reference sequence).

The gene calls are TRBV4-3 and TRBJ1-2, with D possibly TRBD1 on 5 matching bases. The germline V and J ends were trimmed by 0 bases and 5 bases, with 10 bases remaining between them. The V gene's germline CDR1 is LGHNA and CDR2 YSLEER. This CDR3 is 14 amino acids long. As DNA, the CDR3 is TGCGCCAGCAGCCAAGATCGGGCAGGGTATGGCTACACCTTC. Translation gives CASSQDRAGYGYTF.

V is TRBV6-2 or TRBV6-3 and J is TRBJ1-2; D unclear. V dropped 2 bases and J dropped 4 bases, with 5 bases sitting between them. CDR3 length equals 12 residues. Germline-derived CDR1 and CDR2 are MNHEY and SVGEGT. CDR3 coding DNA: TGTGCCAGCAGTTACCCGGGCTATGGCTACACCTTC. It encodes CASSYPGYGYTF.

The chain couples TRBV11-3 to TRBJ2-7; D is perhaps TRBD1 (6 bases). Per germline, CDR1 SGHNT and CDR2 YENEEA. This CDR3 region has 17 residues. Between the trimmed V and J ends, which lost 0 bases and 3 bases, there was a span of 18 bases. The CDR3 bases are TGTGCCAGCAGCTTAGAATTTCTCAGGGGAGCATTCTACGAGCAGTACTTC. This encodes CASSLEFLRGAFYEQYF.

The chain recombines TRBV4-2 with TRBJ1-2, with D possibly TRBD1 on 6 matching bases. CDR3 size: 16 residues. Looked up from germline, CDR1 is LGHNA and CDR2 is YNFKEQ. V gave up 5 bases and J gave up 8 bases, with 24 bases separating them. CDR3 sequence (DNA): TGTGCCAGCAGCGACTCCGGACCGAGCAAAAGGGGGGGCTACACCTTC. Translating gives CASSDSGPSKRGGYTF.

The chain carries TRBV19 and TRBJ2-7; 7 positions agree with TRBD1. The V and J ends lost 9 bases and 4 bases, in that order; junction bases with no gene match: 12. The CDR3 consists of 14 residues. The germline gives CDR1 LNHDA, CDR2 SQIVND (reference sequence). Here the CDR3 DNA reads TGTGCCAGGAAGAAGACGGACAGGCATTACGAGCAGTACTTC. This codes for CARKKTDRHYEQYF.

The chain has TRBV14 and TRBJ1-6; 7 bases are a match to TRBD1. J was trimmed by 10 bases and V by 7 bases; bases with no gene match: 13. The CDR3 sequence is 15 residues long. Germline CDR1 SGHDN, CDR2 FVKESK. The CDR3 DNA follows: TGTGCCAGCATGGACCCCGAGACAGGGAAGTCACCCCTCCACTTT. Its protein product is CASMDPETGKSPLHF.

This chain uses TRBV4-3 with TRBJ1-1, with 7 nucleotides matching TRBD1. CDR1 and CDR2 (germline): LGHNA, YSLEER. The CDR3 spans 14 residues. V was clipped by 4 bases and J by 7 bases; unmatched bases: 9. The CDR3 sequence is CASSRTGVGGEAFF. In DNA, the CDR3 is TGCGCCAGCAGCCGCACAGGGGTAGGGGGTGAAGCTTTCTTT.

The CDR3: CASSPGDTINYGYTF. CDR3 in DNA: TGTGCCAGTAGTCCAGGGGACACCATTAACTATGGCTACACCTTC. The chain carries TRBV19 and TRBJ1-2; perhaps TRBD1 as D (6 bases). Germline CDR1 reads LNHDA; CDR2 reads SQIVND (reference sequence). CDR3 length: 15 residues. V lost 5 bases to trimming and J lost 1 base, with 14 bases between them.

This clone was observed once. V usage is TRBV7-2 and J usage is TRBJ2-1; the D call may be TRBD1 or TRBD2 (7 bases each). Germline CDR1 reads SGHTA; CDR2 reads FQGNSA. The CDR3 sequence is 15 residues long. Trimming shortened V by 3 bases and J by 8 bases, and 17 bases separated the two germline ends. CDR3 protein: CASSFAGGGRDEQFF. The CDR3 DNA reads as TGTGCCAGCAGCTTCGCAGGGGGGGGTAGGGATGAGCAGTTCTTC. Filled out from reference TRBV7-2 and TRBJ2-1, the complete variable domain reads GAGVSQSPSNKVTEKGKDVELRCDPISGHTALYWYRQSLGQGLEFLIYFQGNSAPDKSGLPSDRFSAERTGGSVSTLTIQRTQQEDSAVYLCASSFAGGGRDEQFFGPGTRLTVL.

This chain joins TRBV19 and TRBJ1-1; D remains unclear. V was clipped by 3 bases and J by 6 bases, with 14 bases between them. This CDR3 contains 14 residues. Germline V gene data show CDR1 as LNHDA and CDR2 as SQIVND (reference sequence). CDR3 bases: TGTGCCAGTAGTATGGAGCTAAGGTCCGCTGAAGCTTTCTTT. As protein: CASSMELRSAEAFF.

This chain joins TRBV3-1 (or the pseudogene TRBV3-2) and TRBJ2-7, with 7 bases fitting TRBD1. Germline CDR1 LGHDT, CDR2 YNNKEL (reference sequence). This CDR3 is 14 amino acids long. Trimming removed 11 bases from V and 3 bases from J; junction bases left unmatched: 13. The CDR3 sequence is CAADGRTGGYEQYF. Here the CDR3 DNA reads TGTGCCGCGGATGGGCGGACAGGTGGCTACGAGCAGTACTTC.

V usage is TRBV28 and J usage is TRBJ2-7, with a weak D call TRBD2 (6 bases). From germline, CDR1 is MDHEN and CDR2 SYDVKM. V gave up 8 bases and J gave up 2 bases, with 16 bases separating them. This CDR3 is built from 14 residues. CDR3 residues: CASAPGGNPYEQYF. DNA of the CDR3: TGTGCCAGCGCTCCTGGGGGGAATCCCTACGAGCAGTACTTC. The full variable domain, with the rest looked up from reference TRBV28 and TRBJ2-7, is DVKVTQSSRYLVKRTGEKVFLECVQDMDHENMFWYRQDPGLGLRLIYFSYDVKMKEKGDIPEGYSVSREKKERFSLILESASTNQTSMYLCASAPGGNPYEQYFGPGTRLTVT.

V usage is TRBV6-1 and J usage is TRBJ1-2; no clear D gene. This CDR3 contains 13 residues. Looked up from germline, CDR1 is MNHNS and CDR2 is SASEGT. The ends were cut back, 3 bases at V and 3 bases at J, with 8 bases in the middle. In DNA form, the CDR3 reads TGTGCCAGCAGTGATCACAAATACTATGGCTACACCTTC. Encoded protein: CASSDHKYYGYTF.

CDR3 protein: CASRLKGRGSKETQYF. The CDR3 DNA follows: TGTGCAAGTCGCTTGAAAGGGAGGGGGTCCAAAGAGACCCAGTACTTC. The chain carries TRBV12-2 and TRBJ2-5; the table calls TRBD2, which could not be checked here. TRBV12-2 is shown as a pseudogene. This CDR3 contains 16 residues.

This sequence joins TRBV14 and TRBJ2-7; D possibly corresponds to TRBD2 (5 bases). Germline-derived CDR1 and CDR2 are SGHDN and FVKESK. Trimming took 4 bases from V and 6 from J, leaving 22 bases between them. The CDR3 loop spans 16 amino acids. CDR3 sequence reads: CASSRASSLGGSEQYF. The CDR3 nucleotides read TGTGCCAGCAGCCGAGCCTCGAGTCTCGGAGGTAGCGAGCAGTACTTC.

The V and J genes are TRBV19 and TRBJ1-2; 8 bases map to TRBD1. Losses at the gene ends were 4 bases for V and 2 bases for J; bases not matched to a gene: 6. Germline-derived CDR1 and CDR2 are LNHDA and SQIVND (reference sequence). There are 15 residues in the CDR3. The CDR3 DNA reads as TGTGCCAGTAGTACCCCAGGGGGCTCGAACTATGGCTACACCTTC. It specifies CASSTPGGSNYGYTF. Filled out from reference TRBV19 and TRBJ1-2, the complete variable domain reads DGGITQSPKYLFRKEGQNVTLSCEQNLNHDAMYWYRQDPGQGLRLIYYSQIVNDFQKGDIAEGYSVSREKKESFPLTVTSAQKNPTAFYLCASSTPGGSNYGYTFGSGTRLTVV.

V and J are TRBV29-1 and TRBJ2-5; D is perhaps TRBD2 (6 bases). This CDR3 is built from 16 residues. Germline V lookup: CDR1 SQVTM, CDR2 ANQGSEA. V gave up 0 bases and J gave up 4 bases, with 18 bases separating them. In DNA form, the CDR3 reads TGCAGCGTTGAAGATGGAGGGGCTGTTCGATTAGAGACCCAGTACTTC. Its translation: CSVEDGGAVRLETQYF.

The chain couples TRBV7-2 to TRBJ2-5; no clear D. The CDR3 is 14 amino acids. Germline CDR1 reads SGHTA; CDR2 reads FQGNSA. V lost 5 bases to trimming and J lost 0 bases, with 10 bases between them. Here the CDR3 DNA reads TGTGCCAGCAGCCCCGCTAGGTACCAAGAGACCCAGTACTTC. Amino acids: CASSPARYQETQYF. Using reference TRBV7-2 and TRBJ2-5 for the parts outside the CDR3, the full variable domain is GAGVSQSPSNKVTEKGKDVELRCDPISGHTALYWYRQSLGQGLEFLIYFQGNSAPDKSGLPSDRFSAERTGGSVSTLTIQRTQQEDSAVYLCASSPARYQETQYFGPGTRLLVL.

V and J are TRBV9 and TRBJ1-6; D is unresolved. The CDR3 is made up of 13 amino acids. V was clipped by 1 base and J by 10 bases, with 9 bases between them. Looked up from germline, CDR1 is SGDLS and CDR2 is YYNGEE. The CDR3 DNA reads TGTGCCAGCAGCGTAAACGCCTTCTCACCCCTCCACTTT. Protein sequence: CASSVNAFSPLHF. The whole variable domain, filled in from reference TRBV9 and TRBJ1-6, reads DSGVTQTPKHLITATGQRVTLRCSPRSGDLSVYWYQQSLDQGLQFLIQYYNGEERAKGNILERFSAQQFPDLHSELNLSSLELGDSALYFCASSVNAFSPLHFGNGTRLTVT.

The chain couples TRBV6-6 to TRBJ1-5; D gene ambiguous. The CDR3 extends over 13 amino acids. Deletions cut 5 bases from V and 6 bases from J, with 11 bases between. The germline V gene has CDR1 MNHNY and CDR2 SVGAGI (reference sequence). The DNA for the CDR3 is TGTGCCAGCAGTGTTGCGATGGGTCAGCCCCAGCATTTT. Translation gives CASSVAMGQPQHF.

V gene TRBV28 combines with J gene TRBJ2-6; 9 bases agree with TRBD1. Germline-derived CDR1 and CDR2 are MDHEN and SYDVKM. The CDR3 length is 18 residues. Trimming at V came to 5 bases and at J to 1 base, leaving 9 bases not matched to a gene. The CDR3 bases are TGTGCCAGCAGTGGTCGAACTGGGACAGGGTCTGGGGCCAACGTCCTGACTTTC. This sequence encodes CASSGRTGTGSGANVLTF.

The chain joins TRBV5-8 to TRBJ1-6; D gene uncertain. CDR1 and CDR2 from the germline V gene are SGHTS and YDEGEE. Between the trimmed V and J ends, which lost 2 bases and 4 bases, there was a span of 13 bases. The CDR3 covers 16 residues. This CDR3 is CASSFTTSLYNSPLHF. The CDR3 DNA is TGTGCCAGCAGCTTTACCACGAGTCTGTATAATTCACCCCTCCACTTT.

The chain uses TRBV5-1 and TRBJ2-7; weak D call: TRBD1 (5 bases). V lost 0 bases and J lost 5, with 9 bases in between. The CDR3 length is 13 residues. Germline V CDR1 and CDR2: SGHRS, YFSETQ. CDR3 nucleotide sequence: TGCGCCAGCAGCTTGGTCCAGGGCGACGAGCAGTACTTC. Encoded protein: CASSLVQGDEQYF.

For the CDR3, the DNA is TGCGCCAGCAGTGTTGGAGGGACGCCCACTGAAGCTTTCTTT. The encoded protein is CASSVGGTPTEAFF. The J gene is TRBJ1-1, the V gene TRBV10-1; weak D call: TRBD1 (5 bases). Germline-derived CDR1 and CDR2 are WNHNN and SYGVQD (reference sequence). Deletions cut 4 bases from V and 4 bases from J, with 13 bases between. The CDR3 length is 14 residues.

The chain combines TRBV19 with TRBJ1-5; D not resolved. CDR1 is LNHDA and CDR2 is SQIVND in the germline V gene (reference sequence). V was pared by 5 bases and J by 0 bases, with 8 bases between. The CDR3 has 14 amino acids. In nucleotides, the CDR3 is TGTGCCAGTAGTGCCGCTTATAGCAATCAGCCCCAGCATTTT. Translation gives CASSAAYSNQPQHF.